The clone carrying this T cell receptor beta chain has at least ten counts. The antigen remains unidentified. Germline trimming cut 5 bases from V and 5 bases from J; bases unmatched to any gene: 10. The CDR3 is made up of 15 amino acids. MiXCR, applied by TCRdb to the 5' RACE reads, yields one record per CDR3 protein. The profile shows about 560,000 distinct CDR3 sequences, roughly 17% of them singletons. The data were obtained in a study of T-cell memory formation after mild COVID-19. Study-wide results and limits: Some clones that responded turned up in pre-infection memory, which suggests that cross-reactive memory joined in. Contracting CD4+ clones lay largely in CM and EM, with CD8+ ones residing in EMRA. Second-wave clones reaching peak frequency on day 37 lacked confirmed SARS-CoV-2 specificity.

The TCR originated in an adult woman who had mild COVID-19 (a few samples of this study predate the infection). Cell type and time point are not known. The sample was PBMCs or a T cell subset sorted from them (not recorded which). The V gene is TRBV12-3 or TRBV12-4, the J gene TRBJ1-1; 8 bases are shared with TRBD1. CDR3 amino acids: CASSPTRGRGTEAFF. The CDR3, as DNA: TGTGCCAGCAGTCCGACCAGGGGGCGAGGGACTGAAGCTTTCTTT.